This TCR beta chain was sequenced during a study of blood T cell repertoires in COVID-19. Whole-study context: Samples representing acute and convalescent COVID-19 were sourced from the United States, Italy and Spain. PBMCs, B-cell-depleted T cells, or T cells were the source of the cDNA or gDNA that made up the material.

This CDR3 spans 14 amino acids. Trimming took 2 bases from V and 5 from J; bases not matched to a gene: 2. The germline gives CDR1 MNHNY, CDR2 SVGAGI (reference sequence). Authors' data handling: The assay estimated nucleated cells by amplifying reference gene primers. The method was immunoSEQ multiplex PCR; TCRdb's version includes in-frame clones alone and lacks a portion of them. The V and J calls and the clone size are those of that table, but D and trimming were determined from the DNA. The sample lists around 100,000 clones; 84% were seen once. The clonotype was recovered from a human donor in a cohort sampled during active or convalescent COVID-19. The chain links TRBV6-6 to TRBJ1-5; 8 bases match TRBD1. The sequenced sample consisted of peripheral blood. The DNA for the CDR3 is TGTGCCAGCAGTTACGGACAGGGCTATCAGCCCCAGCATTTT. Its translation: CASSYGQGYQPQHF.